These 8 T cell receptor beta chains came from one sample sequenced in a study of identical twins. TCRdb processed the 5' RACE reads anew with MiXCR; each CDR3 protein has one entry. The sample carries around 280,000 distinct CDR3 sequences, around 8.8% recorded once. These data were likewise used in another study, on yellow fever vaccine responses in identical twins.

The specimen was memory (CD45RO+) T cells sorted from blood. The receptors were gathered from a woman younger than 30 in good health.

This clonotype was counted between two and nine times. The genes are TRBV28 and TRBJ1-1; 9 bases map to TRBD1. Germline CDR1 is MDHEN and CDR2 is SYDVKM. The CDR3 has 15 amino acids. With 8 bases clipped from V and 2 bases from J, the junction kept 9 bases outside the gene matches. The CDR3 region is CASPRATGGNTEAFF. For the CDR3, the DNA is TGTGCCAGCCCCAGGGCGACAGGGGGAAACACTGAAGCTTTCTTT.

The chain carries TRBV6-4 and TRBJ2-1; D remains ambiguous. CDR1 and CDR2 from the germline V gene are MRHNA and SNTAGT. The V gene lost 4 bases and the J gene lost 4 bases, with 14 bases spanning the gap. The CDR3 sequence is 15 residues long. CDR3 region: CASSATGGDYNEQFF. In DNA form, the CDR3 reads TGTGCCAGCAGTGCAACTGGCGGAGATTACAATGAGCAGTTCTTC.

This clonotype was detected ten times or more. The V gene is TRBV11-2, the J gene TRBJ2-1; TRBD1 aligns across 11 bases. Germline V gene sequence: CDR1 SGHAT, CDR2 FQNNGV. This CDR3 is 15 amino acids long. The J segment lost 6 bases and the V segment lost 1 base, leaving 2 bases of the junction unmatched. The CDR3 is CASSLGTGGPNEQFF. Here the CDR3 DNA reads TGTGCCAGCAGCTTAGGGACAGGGGGCCCCAATGAGCAGTTCTTC.

This clonotype has at least ten counts. This chain links TRBV7-2 with TRBJ2-7; TRBD1 matches 9 bases. The V and J ends lost 10 bases and 4 bases, in that order; junction bases with no gene match: 8. The CDR3 is 13 amino acids. Germline CDR1 reads SGHTA; CDR2 reads FQGNSA. This CDR3 is CAITGGMGYEQYV. In DNA, the CDR3 is TGTGCCATCACAGGGGGCATGGGTTACGAGCAGTACGTC.

This clonotype was observed many times. The chain combines TRBV6-2 or TRBV6-3 with TRBJ2-5, with D tentatively TRBD1 (6 bases). Per germline, CDR1 MNHEY and CDR2 SVGEGT. V was shortened by 6 bases and J by 4 bases, with 15 bases between the two germline ends. The CDR3 sequence is 14 residues long. This CDR3 is CASRTYREAETQYF. The CDR3 DNA follows: TGTGCCAGCAGAACGTACAGGGAAGCAGAGACCCAGTACTTC.

This clonotype was seen many times. The chain joins TRBV6-4 to TRBJ1-6; D remains unclear. V was cut by 0 bases and J by 10 bases, with 7 bases left in between. This CDR3 region has 13 residues. CDR1 and CDR2 (germline): MRHNA, SNTAGT. As DNA, the CDR3 is TGTGCCAGCAGTGACTCGGTGGCCTCACCCCTCCACTTT. Amino acids: CASSDSVASPLHF.

Ten or more counts support this clonotype. CDR3 sequence: CSVGTSGYNEQFF. CDR3 DNA sequence: TGCAGCGTTGGGACTAGCGGTTACAATGAGCAGTTCTTC. This rearrangement joins TRBV29-1 to TRBJ2-1; TRBD2 matches 10 bases. This CDR3 has 13 residues. Germline lookup yields CDR1 SQVTM and CDR2 ANQGSEA. V shed 4 bases, J shed 4 bases, and the junction held 1 base outside the gene matches.

The chain couples TRBV10-1 to TRBJ2-3, with D unresolved. V shed 6 bases and J shed 2 bases, with 12 bases lying between them. The CDR3 covers 14 residues. The V gene's germline CDR1 is WNHNN and CDR2 SYGVQD (reference sequence). CDR3 loop: CASSDDLYTDTQYF. In DNA, the CDR3 is TGCGCCAGCAGCGACGACCTTTACACAGATACGCAGTATTTT.